Detailed here is one T cell receptor (beta chain). Its antigen is not known. Looked up from germline, CDR1 is SGHTA and CDR2 is FQGNSA. Trimming stripped 3 bases from V and 5 bases from J, with 10 bases between. The CDR3 runs to 13 residues. This specimen comes from a study of shared clonotypes between healthy human individuals. Points from the study as a whole: In this cohort, only blood was sampled, and tissue repertoires likely differ.

Libraries were prepared by immunoSEQ multiplex PCR; TCRdb keeps only in-frame clonotypes and omits some of them. The table records approximately 1,000,000 clones, about four fifths of them present only once. Everyone who donated was a Caucasian adult who lived in Nashville, Tennessee. The J gene is TRBJ2-5, the V gene TRBV7-2; weak D call: TRBD2 (5 bases). This sequence originates from a man between 18 and 29 years old in good health. Some clones in this sample may be carry-over from other donors' samples. The material sequenced was memory CD4+ T cells from PBMCs. Subset of the sample: CD45RA-negative fraction. Here the CDR3 reads CASSFTPGETQYF. The DNA of the CDR3 is TGTGCCAGCAGCTTCACTCCGGGGGAGACCCAGTACTTC.